A single sample is the source of the 3 T cell receptor beta chains below, sequenced in a study of post-analysis software for immune sequencing data. Points from the study as a whole: When patients were compared with controls, 4 or 5 TRBV segments were more frequent, TRBV5-6, TRBV5-1 and TRBV20-1 among them.

These receptors' targets are unknown. Unique molecular identifiers were present in the TCR beta cDNA libraries. Via MiXCR, TCRdb re-called the PCR reads, giving one row per CDR3 protein. The sample records under 900,000 distinct CDR3 sequences, roughly half being singletons. Sequenced sample: blood. Receptors were obtained from a girl aged 5 to 17 with multiple sclerosis.

The chain couples TRBV6-5 to TRBJ2-7; D is ambiguous. This CDR3 is 14 amino acids long. CDR1 is MNHEY, CDR2 SVGAGI, per germline. The ends were cut back, 0 bases at V and 2 bases at J, with 8 bases in the middle. Here the CDR3 reads CASSYSEGTYEQYF. The CDR3 DNA follows: TGTGCCAGCAGTTACTCAGAAGGGACCTACGAGCAGTACTTC.

The CDR3 sequence is CASSQLSAASYNEQFF. The CDR3 coding sequence is TGTGCCAGCAGCCAGCTGTCGGCAGCCTCCTACAATGAGCAGTTCTTC. The rearrangement uses TRBV3-1 and TRBJ2-1; D unresolved. V was cut by 3 bases and J by 0 bases, with 12 bases left in between. The CDR3 contains 16 residues. In germline, CDR1 is LGHDT, CDR2 YNNKEL (reference sequence).

This rearrangement joins TRBV7-3 to TRBJ1-6; D gene unclear. V gave up 1 base and J gave up 7 bases, with 14 bases separating them. Germline V gives CDR1 SGHTA, CDR2 FQGTGA. The CDR3 consists of 16 residues. CDR3: CASSLRAAPANSPLHF. DNA of the CDR3: TGTGCCAGCAGCTTAAGGGCCGCTCCGGCCAATTCACCCCTCCACTTT.